Listed below are T cell receptor beta chains from one sample, sequenced in a study of breast tumors, draining lymph nodes, adjacent tissues. Each CDR3 protein gets one entry after TCRdb re-called the multiplex PCR reads with MiXCR. The sample contains more than 200,000 distinct CDR3 sequences, approximately 31% of which appear only once. The specimen sequenced was axillary lymph node tissue. Receptors were obtained from a female donor with breast cancer. Some clones in this sample may be carry-over from other donors' samples. Each CDR3 is given with its conserved first and last residue. The D gene is left open where the match is weak. Clone sizes are given selectively: once, few, many, or a class where the clone is expanded.

TGTGCCAGCAGTGAAGCTAGGGACAGGGTTTACGTAGGCAATCAGCCCCAGCATTTT,CASSEARDRVYVGNQPQHF,TRBV6-1,many,TRBD1,TRBJ1-5
TGCAGTGCTAGAAGGCAGGGGCGAGACAATGAGCAGTTCTTC,CSARRQGRDNEQFF,TRBV20-1,many,.,TRBJ2-1
TGTGCCAGCAAGACGCAGACAGGACTGAACACTGAAGCTTTCTTT,CASKTQTGLNTEAFF,TRBV6-1,.,.,TRBJ1-1
TGTGCCAGCAGAGCCGACAGGGCCAGCAATCAGCCCCAGCATTTT,CASRADRASNQPQHF,TRBV6-1,many,TRBD1,TRBJ1-5
TGTGCCAGCAGCGTGATAGGACAGGGGGCCCGGTACAATCAGCCCCAGCATTTT,CASSVIGQGARYNQPQHF,TRBV9,many,TRBD1,TRBJ1-5
TGTGCCAGCAGAAAAGCGGATACATACGAGCAGTACTTC,CASRKADTYEQYF,TRBV6-6,many,.,TRBJ2-7
TGTGCCAGCAGCCTCCCTAGCTCCCATGAGCAGTTCTTC,CASSLPSSHEQFF,TRBV7-2,.,.,TRBJ2-1
TGTGCCAGTAGTACTGCGGGTGACAACTATGGCTACACCTTC,CASSTAGDNYGYTF,TRBV19,many,.,TRBJ1-2
TGCAGTGCCGAGAGGGGCGGGAGAGGGGAGACCCAGTACTTC,CSAERGGRGETQYF,TRBV20-1,.,TRBD2,TRBJ2-5
TGTGCCAGTAGTTCTAGACTGGGTAATGAAAGACTGTCTTTT,CASSSRLGNERLSF,TRBV19,.,.,TRBJ1-4
TGCGCCAGCAGCTGGACTAGCGGGAGCTACGAGCAGTACTTC,CASSWTSGSYEQYF,TRBV5-1,many,TRBD2,TRBJ2-7
TGTGCCAGCAGCTTACTAGATACGCAGTATTTT,CASSLLDTQYF,TRBV13,many,.,TRBJ2-3
TGTGCCAGCAGCTCCGGGGGACTAGCCAAAAACATTCAGTACTTC,CASSSGGLAKNIQYF,TRBV7-2,many,.,TRBJ2-4
TGTGCCAGTAAGGGCAGGGCCCTCCACTTT,CASKGRALHF,TRBV19,.,.,TRBJ1-6
TGTGCCACCAGCCGAAATGGGGGGCGAAGCGGGGAGCTGTTTTTT,CATSRNGGRSGELFF,TRBV24-1,.,.,TRBJ2-2
TGTGCCAGCAGTAAGCGGTCGAACACCGGGGAGCTGTTTTTT,CASSKRSNTGELFF,TRBV2,many,.,TRBJ2-2
TGTGCCAGCAGCGCTAGAGGAGCCTACAATGAGCAGTTCTTC,CASSARGAYNEQFF,TRBV9,many,.,TRBJ2-1
TGTGCCAGCTCTGGAGGGGGCAGGGAGAATTCACCCCTCCACTTT,CASSGGGRENSPLHF,TRBV6-1,.,TRBD1,TRBJ1-6
TGCAGTGCCGCCCCTGGACAAGGAGAGACCCAGTACTTC,CSAAPGQGETQYF,TRBV20-1,few,.,TRBJ2-5
TGCAGTGCTCCCCGGTTTGAAGGCACGCAGTATTTT,CSAPRFEGTQYF,TRBV20-1,many,.,TRBJ2-3
TGTGCCAGCAGTTATCAGGGGGCTGGGGCCAACGTCCTGACTTTC,CASSYQGAGANVLTF,TRBV6-6,many,TRBD1,TRBJ2-6
TGTGCCAGCAGCTTACGCCGGGAGGAAAACGAGCATTTT,CASSLRREENEHF,TRBV7-8,.,.,TRBJ1-5
TGTGCCTCCGGATCAGGGGGCTACGAGCAGTACTTC,CASGSGGYEQYF,TRBV10-3,many,TRBD1,TRBJ2-7
TGTGCCAGCAGACCGGGGCCGACTTCTGGAAACACCATATATTTT,CASRPGPTSGNTIYF,TRBV6-5,.,.,TRBJ1-3
TGTGCCAGCAGTTCCACCGACAGGGTCGTCACTGAAGCTTTCTTT,CASSSTDRVVTEAFF,TRBV6-5,.,TRBD1,TRBJ1-1
TGTGCCAGCAGCGTTAGAAGTAATCATGAGCAGTTCTTC,CASSVRSNHEQFF,TRBV9,many,.,TRBJ2-1
TGTGCCACCAGTGATTTGAGGGATCCTGGAAACACCATATATTTT,CATSDLRDPGNTIYF,TRBV24-1,.,.,TRBJ1-3
TGTGCCAGCAGCACTCACATCGACCTAGGGGGCTACACCTTC,CASSTHIDLGGYTF,TRBV7-2,many,.,TRBJ1-2
TGCAGTGCTAAGGACGTAGCTAACTATGGCTACACCTTC,CSAKDVANYGYTF,TRBV20-1,many,.,TRBJ1-2
TGCAGTGCTGGAGAGCTATCGGGGGCAGGAGAGACCCAGTACTTC,CSAGELSGAGETQYF,TRBV20-1,.,.,TRBJ2-5
TGCAGTGCTTGGACAGGGGAGCTGTTTTTT,CSAWTGELFF,TRBV20-1,.,.,TRBJ2-2
TGTGCCAGCAGCTTAGATCCGGGGTCTCATGGCTACACCTTC,CASSLDPGSHGYTF,TRBV7-6,.,.,TRBJ1-2
TGTGCCAGCAGCCTTGCCGTGGGGACCACGAACACCGGGGAGCTGTTTTTT,CASSLAVGTTNTGELFF,TRBV9,many,.,TRBJ2-2
TGTGCTAGTGGTTTGTTTCTGGGACAGGGGGGAGAGCAGTACTTC,CASGLFLGQGGEQYF,TRBV12-5,many,TRBD1,TRBJ2-7
TGTGCCAGCAGCCCCACCGGGACAGGGGACGAGCAGTACTTC,CASSPTGTGDEQYF,TRBV7-3,many,TRBD1,TRBJ2-7
TGTGCCACCAGAGGGACAGGGGGTAGGGAGACCGGGGAGCTGTTTTTT,CATRGTGGRETGELFF,TRBV24-1,.,TRBD1,TRBJ2-2
TGTGCCAGCAAGGGTATCGACAGTCACAGAGATACGCAGTATTTT,CASKGIDSHRDTQYF,TRBV27,.,.,TRBJ2-3
TGTGCCAGCAGCGTATCACCCCAGACAGACGCACTCACAACCTTCTATGGCTACACCTTC,CASSVSPQTDALTTFYGYTF,TRBV9,few,.,TRBJ1-2
TGTGCCAGTAGTACTCACGTACATGAGCAGTTCTTC,CASSTHVHEQFF,TRBV19,many,.,TRBJ2-1
TGTGCCAGCAGTGATACATTCGACGGGTACTATGGCTACACCTTC,CASSDTFDGYYGYTF,TRBV25-1,.,.,TRBJ1-2
TGCAGTGTTAGGCCTAACTATGACTACACCTTC,CSVRPNYDYTF,TRBV20-1,many,.,TRBJ1-2
TGTGCCAGCTCACCCTCAGGGCCTACGTACAATGAGCAGTTCTTC,CASSPSGPTYNEQFF,TRBV18,many,.,TRBJ2-1
TGTGCCAGCAGCCAAGTTGGAGGGGCGAACATTCAGTACTTC,CASSQVGGANIQYF,TRBV3-1,.,.,TRBJ2-4
TGTGCCAGCAGCTCCCGGGACATTCCGCCTCATACGCAGTATTTT,CASSSRDIPPHTQYF,TRBV9,many,.,TRBJ2-3
TGTGCCAGCAGCGTAGATGTTAGCGGGATCAGAAAGACCCAGTACTTC,CASSVDVSGIRKTQYF,TRBV9,many,TRBD2,TRBJ2-5
.,CASSLVGDGNTF,TRBV5-1,.,.,TRBJ1-2
TGTGCCACCAGTCGGGCAGGGACTAATGAAAAACTGTTTTTT,CATSRAGTNEKLFF,TRBV24-1,many,.,TRBJ1-4
TGTGCCACCAGCAGATCACGGGGAGCCTACAATGAGCAGTTCTTC,CATSRSRGAYNEQFF,TRBV15,many,.,TRBJ2-1
TGTGCCAGTAGTACCGGACTAGCGGGATCAGATACGCAGTATTTT,CASSTGLAGSDTQYF,TRBV19,many,TRBD2,TRBJ2-3
TGTGCCAGCAGCTCGCAGGGAGTCGCCTCACCCCTCCACTTT,CASSSQGVASPLHF,TRBV11-1,.,.,TRBJ1-6
.,CATKGLRESPYEQYFGPDEKLFF,TRBV10-3,.,.,TRBJ1-4
TGTGCCAGCAGTTACTCTACGGGGGGTGGAAACACCATATATTTT,CASSYSTGGGNTIYF,TRBV28,few,.,TRBJ1-3
TGCGCCAGCAGCCACCAGGGACTAGCGGGAGATGAGCAGTTCTTC,CASSHQGLAGDEQFF,TRBV4-1,many,TRBD2,TRBJ2-1